This T cell receptor beta chain appears in the sequencing data of a study of blood T cell repertoires in COVID-19. The table came from immunoSEQ multiplex PCR; TCRdb's copy has only in-frame clones and leaves some out. This table has about 57,000 clones, roughly nine tenths appearing once. Trimming cost V 5 bases and J 9 bases; bases outside gene matches: 4. The V gene's germline CDR1 is SGHAT and CDR2 FQDESV (reference sequence). The CDR3 extends over 13 amino acids. The TCR originated in a woman older than 75 with COVID-19, enrolled during active disease. The V and J genes are TRBV11-1 and TRBJ1-6, with 7 bases fitting TRBD1. Sequencing input: peripheral blood. DNA for the CDR3: TGTGCCAGCAGCGTTACAGGGGCTTCACCCCTCCACTTT. This sequence encodes CASSVTGASPLHF.